These T cell receptor beta chains were read from a single sample in a study of blood T cell repertoires in COVID-19. Assay used: immunoSEQ multiplex PCR; TCRdb lists only in-frame clones, some missing. The repertoire holds about 200,000 clones, with about 80% as singletons. Sequencing was carried out using PBMCs or T cells enriched from blood (not recorded which). These TCRs come from a man aged 35 to 55 who had recovered from COVID-19. CDR3s include the opening cysteine and the closing phenylalanine or tryptophan. The order of the fields is clone size, J gene, D gene, V gene, CDR3 protein, CDR3 DNA. The D gene is left open where the match is weak. Clone size is given for some rows only: seen once, a few or many times, or a class if the clone is expanded.

abundance: NA; j_gene: TRBJ1-3; d_gene: TRBD1; v_gene: TRBV14; CDR3aa: CASSIGTGGFGNTIYF; CDR3nt: TGTGCCAGCAGCATTGGGACAGGGGGTTTTGGAAACACCATATATTTT
abundance: NA; j_gene: TRBJ2-1; d_gene: NA; v_gene: TRBV13; CDR3aa: CASSLARHYNEQFF; CDR3nt: TGTGCCAGCAGCCTGGCCCGACACTACAATGAGCAGTTCTTC
abundance: NA; j_gene: TRBJ1-5; d_gene: NA; v_gene: TRBV6-1; CDR3aa: CASSEAPSSNQPQHF; CDR3nt: TGTGCCAGCAGTGAGGCACCCTCGAGCAATCAGCCCCAGCATTTT
abundance: NA; j_gene: TRBJ2-3; d_gene: TRBD1; v_gene: TRBV4-3; CDR3aa: CASSQSTGTGNPDTQYF; CDR3nt: TGCGCCAGCAGCCAGTCCACCGGGACAGGGAATCCAGATACGCAGTATTTT
abundance: once; j_gene: TRBJ1-5; d_gene: NA; v_gene: TRBV15; CDR3aa: CATSREGDNQPQHF; CDR3nt: TGTGCCACCAGCAGAGAGGGAGACAATCAGCCCCAGCATTTT
abundance: NA; j_gene: TRBJ1-2; d_gene: NA; v_gene: TRBV6-5; CDR3aa: CATRQENNYGYTF; CDR3nt: TGTGCCACCCGACAGGAGAATAACTATGGCTACACCTTC
abundance: NA; j_gene: TRBJ1-2; d_gene: NA; v_gene: TRBV6-5; CDR3aa: CASKETGGRYGYTF; CDR3nt: TGTGCCAGCAAGGAGACGGGGGGGAGGTATGGCTACACCTTC
abundance: NA; j_gene: TRBJ2-2; d_gene: NA; v_gene: TRBV11-3; CDR3aa: CASSPQTGKAGELFF; CDR3nt: TGTGCCAGCAGCCCTCAAACAGGGAAAGCCGGGGAGCTGTTTTTT
abundance: few; j_gene: TRBJ2-1; d_gene: TRBD2; v_gene: TRBV6-5; CDR3aa: CASGGGPSYNEQFF; CDR3nt: TGTGCCAGCGGCGGGGGGCCCTCCTACAATGAGCAGTTCTTC
abundance: NA; j_gene: TRBJ1-4; d_gene: TRBD1; v_gene: TRBV7-9; CDR3aa: CASSLSQGAGEKLFF; CDR3nt: TGTGCCAGCAGCCTTTCCCAGGGGGCTGGAGAAAAACTGTTTTTT
abundance: few; j_gene: TRBJ1-3; d_gene: NA; v_gene: TRBV7-2; CDR3aa: CASSLEAGRLHSGNTIYF; CDR3nt: TGTGCCAGCAGCCTAGAGGCAGGGCGCCTACACTCTGGAAACACCATATATTTT
abundance: NA; j_gene: TRBJ2-3; d_gene: TRBD2; v_gene: TRBV7-7; CDR3aa: CASSRGLAGGSDTQYF; CDR3nt: TGTGCTAGCAGCAGGGGACTAGCGGGGGGATCGGATACGCAGTATTTT
abundance: NA; j_gene: TRBJ1-4; d_gene: NA; v_gene: TRBV13; CDR3aa: CASSAPRTSEKLFF; CDR3nt: TGTGCCAGCAGCGCGCCGCGTACGTCCGAAAAACTGTTTTTT
abundance: NA; j_gene: TRBJ2-7; d_gene: NA; v_gene: TRBV19; CDR3aa: CASSVGLGAYEQYF; CDR3nt: TGTGCCAGTAGTGTCGGACTGGGAGCCTACGAGCAGTACTTC
abundance: NA; j_gene: TRBJ1-1; d_gene: NA; v_gene: TRBV7-3; CDR3aa: CASSLRAGRGPTEAFF; CDR3nt: TGTGCCAGCAGCTTAAGGGCAGGGAGGGGCCCCACTGAAGCTTTCTTT
abundance: once; j_gene: TRBJ2-1; d_gene: TRBD2; v_gene: TRBV4-3; CDR3aa: CASSQEDSAGGGNEQFF; CDR3nt: TGCGCCAGCAGCCAAGAGGATTCAGCGGGGGGGGGCAATGAGCAGTTCTTC
abundance: NA; j_gene: TRBJ1-4; d_gene: NA; v_gene: TRBV5-8; CDR3aa: CASSRGQAATNEKLFF; CDR3nt: TGTGCCAGCAGCCGGGGACAAGCCGCAACTAATGAAAAACTGTTTTTT
abundance: few; j_gene: TRBJ1-4; d_gene: NA; v_gene: TRBV5-4; CDR3aa: CASGAGANEKLFF; CDR3nt: TGTGCCAGCGGAGCAGGGGCCAATGAAAAACTGTTTTTT
abundance: NA; j_gene: TRBJ1-4; d_gene: TRBD1; v_gene: TRBV12-3/TRBV12-4; CDR3aa: CASSFRRQGKLFF; CDR3nt: TGTGCCAGCAGTTTCCGTCGACAGGGGAAACTGTTTTTT
abundance: NA; j_gene: TRBJ2-7; d_gene: NA; v_gene: TRBV5-4; CDR3aa: CASSYPDGTYEQYF; CDR3nt: TGTGCCAGCAGCTACCCCGACGGGACCTACGAGCAGTACTTC
abundance: NA; j_gene: TRBJ2-7; d_gene: TRBD2; v_gene: TRBV6-5; CDR3aa: CASKAGGPYEQYF; CDR3nt: TGTGCCAGCAAGGCGGGGGGGCCCTACGAGCAGTACTTC
abundance: NA; j_gene: TRBJ1-3; d_gene: TRBD1; v_gene: TRBV9; CDR3aa: CASSADRASGNTIYF; CDR3nt: TGTGCCAGCAGCGCCGACAGGGCCTCTGGAAACACCATATATTTT
abundance: NA; j_gene: TRBJ2-7; d_gene: TRBD2; v_gene: TRBV5-6; CDR3aa: CASSSPGGLGYEQYF; CDR3nt: TGTGCCAGCAGCTCCCCGGGGGGGCTCGGCTACGAGCAGTACTTC
abundance: NA; j_gene: TRBJ1-1; d_gene: NA; v_gene: TRBV7-9; CDR3aa: CASRHPPAGNGTEAFF; CDR3nt: TGTGCCAGCAGACACCCCCCGGCGGGGAACGGGACTGAAGCTTTCTTT